The 15 T cell receptor beta chains below were found in one sample sequenced in a study of T cells after posttransplantation cyclophosphamide. Treatment was busulfan-fludarabine conditioning, a marrow graft, and cyclophosphamide on days +3 and +4. The assay was immunoSEQ multiplex PCR, and TCRdb's table has in-frame clones only and misses some. The profile covers around 13,000 clones, none occurring a single time. The sample was PBMCs, taken after allogeneic stem cell transplant with posttransplant cyclophosphamide. These receptors all come from a female patient between 40 and 55 years old who received an allogeneic stem cell transplant from an unrelated donor, was CMV-positive, and had acute GVHD only. Some of the T cells may derive from the graft donor.

This chain links TRBV28 with TRBJ2-3; TRBD2 might be the D (7 bases). Germline CDR1 is MDHEN and CDR2 is SYDVKM. Between the trimmed V and J ends, which lost 7 bases and 6 bases, there was a span of 17 bases. The CDR3 spans 14 residues. The CDR3 region is CASKVAGARDTQYF. The CDR3 nucleotides are TGTGCCAGCAAAGTGGCGGGGGCCAGGGATACGCAGTATTTT.

This clone was detected many times. This rearrangement joins TRBV7-9 to TRBJ2-3, with 8 positions matching TRBD2. The CDR3 runs to 15 residues. Germline V gives CDR1 SEHNR, CDR2 FQNEAQ (reference sequence). After removal of 2 bases from V and 2 bases from J, the junction contained 3 bases not matched to a gene. CDR3 DNA sequence: TGTGCCAGCAGCTTAACTAGCGGAAACACAGATACGCAGTATTTT. Translated: CASSLTSGNTDTQYF.

Many counts were recorded for this clone. The chain links TRBV5-5 to TRBJ1-2; 9 nucleotides align to TRBD1. The CDR3 is 13 amino acids. The V segment lost 5 bases and the J segment 6 bases; nucleotides outside the gene matches: 5. The germline V gene has CDR1 SGHKS and CDR2 YYEKEE (reference sequence). The chain's CDR3 is CASSRDRVDGYTF. The CDR3 region has the DNA TGTGCCAGCAGTAGGGACAGGGTCGATGGCTACACCTTC. The complete variable domain, with remaining parts taken from reference TRBV5-5 and TRBJ1-2, reads DAGVTQSPTHLIKTRGQQVTLRCSPISGHKSVSWYQQVLGQGPQFIFQYYEKEERGRGNFPDRFSARQFPNYSSELNVNALLLGDSALYLCASSRDRVDGYTFGSGTRLTVV.

This clone was seen ten or more times. The gene calls are TRBV5-1 and TRBJ2-6; D is undetermined. CDR1 SGHRS and CDR2 YFSETQ come from the germline V gene. The CDR3 has 14 residues. V shed 5 bases and J shed 3 bases, with 9 bases lying between them. As DNA, the CDR3 is TGCGCCAGCAGGAGAGTAGTTGGGGCCAACGTCCTGACTTTC. Its protein product is CASRRVVGANVLTF.

This clone was detected ten times or more. This rearrangement joins TRBV27 to TRBJ2-2; unclear D gene. This CDR3 has 13 amino acids. Trimming left V 2 bases short and J 4 bases short, with 5 bases between. Germline V gives CDR1 MNHEY, CDR2 SMNVEV (reference sequence). CDR3 coding DNA: TGTGCCAGCAGTTTAGACATCACCGGGGAGCTGTTTTTT. This codes for CASSLDITGELFF.

This clone was picked up many times. This CDR3 reads CSVGRQVNTGELFF. CDR3 in DNA: TGCAGCGTTGGACGGCAGGTCAACACCGGGGAGCTGTTTTTT. The chain links TRBV29-1 to TRBJ2-2; D call uncertain. V was shortened by 4 bases and J by 2 bases, with 11 bases between the two germline ends. Per the germline V gene, CDR1 is SQVTM and CDR2 is ANQGSEA. There are 14 residues in the CDR3.

The genes are TRBV5-4 and TRBJ2-5; 7 positions agree with TRBD1. This CDR3 has 17 residues. The V gene end was trimmed by 2 bases and the J gene end by 5 bases; junction bases not matched to a gene: 15. In germline, CDR1 is SGHNT, CDR2 YYREEE (reference sequence). The CDR3 spells CASSFKRGQPGFETQYF. CDR3 sequence (DNA): TGTGCCAGCAGCTTTAAAAGGGGACAGCCAGGCTTTGAGACCCAGTACTTC.

This clone has ten or more counts. The chain carries TRBV28 and TRBJ1-5; 8 nucleotides agree with TRBD1. CDR3 length: 14 residues. The J segment lost 2 bases and the V segment lost 8 bases, leaving 5 bases of the junction unmatched. CDR1 MDHEN and CDR2 SYDVKM come from the germline V gene. CDR3 loop: CASAPGQGNQPQHF. CDR3 nucleotides: TGTGCCAGCGCGCCGGGACAGGGCAATCAGCCCCAGCATTTT.

This clone occurred many times. The chain joins TRBV6-1 to TRBJ1-2; D call uncertain. The V gene's germline CDR1 is MNHNS and CDR2 SASEGT. Trimming pared 4 bases from V and 6 bases from J, leaving 9 bases between. This CDR3 spans 12 amino acids. CDR3 amino acids: CASSAGPNGYTF. CDR3 sequence (DNA): TGTGCCAGCAGTGCTGGGCCCAATGGCTACACCTTC.

At least ten counts were recorded for this clone. V and J are TRBV7-6 and TRBJ2-7; the match to TRBD1 covers 8 bases. Germline CDR1 reads SGHVS; CDR2 reads FNYEAQ. The CDR3 is 14 amino acids. Trimming took 1 base from V and 5 from J; bases not matched to a gene: 4. The CDR3 sequence is CASSLGTGYNEQYF. DNA of the CDR3: TGTGCCAGCAGCTTAGGGACAGGGTATAACGAGCAGTACTTC.

This rearrangement joins TRBV27 to TRBJ2-5, with 8 nucleotides matching TRBD2. The CDR3 consists of 16 residues. J lost 1 base, V lost 7 bases, and 11 bases had no gene match. CDR1 is MNHEY and CDR2 is SMNVEV in the germline V gene (reference sequence). CDR3 protein: CASKKKGGLVQETQYF. The CDR3 DNA reads TGTGCCAGCAAAAAGAAGGGGGGACTAGTCCAAGAGACCCAGTACTTC.

This clone showed up many times. This sequence joins TRBV10-2 and TRBJ1-2; D ambiguous. Deletions cut 6 bases from V and 9 bases from J, with 14 bases between. Germline values: CDR1 WSHSY, CDR2 SAAADI. The CDR3 has 12 amino acids. The CDR3 region is CASSRYERSYTF. In DNA form, the CDR3 reads TGCGCCAGCAGCCGGTACGAGAGGAGCTACACCTTC.

This chain links TRBV27 with TRBJ2-5, with TRBD1 matching over 7 bases. The length of the CDR3 is 15 residues. With 2 bases clipped from V and 1 base from J, the junction kept 4 bases outside the gene matches. The germline V gene has CDR1 MNHEY and CDR2 SMNVEV (reference sequence). In DNA form, the CDR3 reads TGTGCCAGCAGTTTACGGTGGGACAGCCAAGAGACCCAGTACTTC. Protein: CASSLRWDSQETQYF.

This clone has a count of ten or more. This rearrangement joins TRBV5-1 to TRBJ1-2; maybe TRBD1 (6 bases). V shed 2 bases and J shed 8 bases, with 16 bases lying between them. The germline gives CDR1 SGHRS, CDR2 YFSETQ. The CDR3 is 14 amino acids. The CDR3 bases are TGCGCCAGCAGCTTACAGGGAGAACGCGCAGGCTACACCTTC. This translates into CASSLQGERAGYTF. Full variable domain (remainder filled in from reference TRBV5-1 and TRBJ1-2): KAGVTQTPRYLIKTRGQQVTLSCSPISGHRSVSWYQQTPGQGLQFLFEYFSETQRNKGNFPGRFSGRQFSNSRSEMNVSTLELGDSALYLCASSLQGERAGYTFGSGTRLTVV.

There are many counts of this clone. The genes are TRBV6-4 and TRBJ1-1; 7 nucleotides line up with TRBD1. Germline V lookup: CDR1 MRHNA, CDR2 SNTAGT. Trimming removed 9 bases from V and 0 bases from J; junction bases left unmatched: 7. The CDR3 runs to 14 residues. As DNA, the CDR3 is TGTGCCAGACCGGGACAGACCATGAACACTGAAGCTTTCTTT. Its protein is CARPGQTMNTEAFF.